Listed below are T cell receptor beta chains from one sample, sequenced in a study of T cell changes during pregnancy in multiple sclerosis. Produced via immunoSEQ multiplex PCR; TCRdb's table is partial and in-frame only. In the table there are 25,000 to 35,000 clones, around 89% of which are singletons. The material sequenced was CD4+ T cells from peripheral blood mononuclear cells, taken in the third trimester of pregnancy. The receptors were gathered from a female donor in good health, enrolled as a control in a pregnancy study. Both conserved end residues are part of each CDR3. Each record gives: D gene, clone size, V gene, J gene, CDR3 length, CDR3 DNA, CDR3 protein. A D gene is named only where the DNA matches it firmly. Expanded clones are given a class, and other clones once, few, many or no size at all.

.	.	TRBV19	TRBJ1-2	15	TGTGCCAGTAGTAGCCTTCCAGATTTTAACTATGGCTACACCTTC	CASSSLPDFNYGYTF
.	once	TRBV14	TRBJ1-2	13	TGTGCCAGCAGCCGAATCCGAACAGGTGGCTACACCTTC	CASSRIRTGGYTF
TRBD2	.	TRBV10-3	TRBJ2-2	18	TGTGCCATCACGAGGTCGACTAGCGGGGGGGCGAACACCGGGGAGCTGTTTTTT	CAITRSTSGGANTGELFF
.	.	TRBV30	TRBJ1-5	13	TGTGCCTGGAGTGTCGGTAGCAATCAGCCCCAGCATTTT	CAWSVGSNQPQHF
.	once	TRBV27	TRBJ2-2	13	TGTGCCAGCAGTTTCATCGGGAAACCCGAGCTGTTTTTT	CASSFIGKPELFF
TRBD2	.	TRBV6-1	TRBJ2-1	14	TGTGCCAGCAGGACTAGCACTCCCTACAATGAGCAGTTCTTC	CASRTSTPYNEQFF
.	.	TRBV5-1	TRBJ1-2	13	TGCGCCAGCAGCGCCCGGACAGAATCTGGCTACACCTTC	CASSARTESGYTF
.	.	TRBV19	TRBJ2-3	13	TGTGCCAGTAGAAAAGAGGGCACAGATACGCAGTATTTT	CASRKEGTDTQYF
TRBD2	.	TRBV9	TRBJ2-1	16	TGTGCCAGCAGCGTAGGTGGGACTAAAAAAAACAATGAGCAGTTCTTC	CASSVGGTKKNNEQFF
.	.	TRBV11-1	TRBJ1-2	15	TGTGCCAGCAGCCCACTTGGCGTCCCTGCGGGTGGCTACACCTTC	CASSPLGVPAGGYTF
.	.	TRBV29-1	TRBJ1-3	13	TGCAGCGTTCCCGTGGGCTCTGGAAACGCCATATATTTT	CSVPVGSGNAIYF
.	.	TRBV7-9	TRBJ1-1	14	TGTGCCAGCAGCTTAGGGGGCAGGGGTACTGAAGCTTTCTTT	CASSLGGRGTEAFF
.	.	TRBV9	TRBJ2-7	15	TGTGCCAGCAGCGTAGCTGTATCGGGAGTTTACGAGCAGTACTTC	CASSVAVSGVYEQYF
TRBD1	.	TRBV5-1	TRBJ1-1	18	TGCGCCAGCAGCACTGTCCCGGGACAGGGATCGGTGCAGACTGAAGCTTTCTTT	CASSTVPGQGSVQTEAFF
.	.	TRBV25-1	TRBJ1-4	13	TGTGCCACCGGAGGACAGAAGAATGAAAAACTGTTTTTT	CATGGQKNEKLFF
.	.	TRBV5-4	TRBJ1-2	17	TGTGCCAGCAGCTTTCCCCCGGGACACGAAACCGGCTATGGCTACACCTTC	CASSFPPGHETGYGYTF
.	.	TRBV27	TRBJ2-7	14	TGTGCCAGCAGTTTATCGGTGAGCTCCTACGAGCAGTACTTC	CASSLSVSSYEQYF
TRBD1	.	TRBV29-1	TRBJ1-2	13	TGCAGCGTTAGGGGACAGACAAACTATGGCTACACCTTC	CSVRGQTNYGYTF
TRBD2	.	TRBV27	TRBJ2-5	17	TGTGGAAGACGGACTAGCGGGAGAGGGGGTGAGGTAGAGACCCAGTACTTC	CGRRTSGRGGEVETQYF
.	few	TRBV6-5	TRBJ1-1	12	TGTGCCAGCAGTTATGAACAGGGAGAAGCTTTCTTT	CASSYEQGEAFF
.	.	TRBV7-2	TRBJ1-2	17	TGTGCCAGCAGCCCAATCGAGGGATGGGGGGCTAACTATGGCTACACCTTC	CASSPIEGWGANYGYTF
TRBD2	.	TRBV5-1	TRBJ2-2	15	TGCGCCAGCAGCCAAGCGGGAGCCGTTGTCGGGGAGCTGTTTTTT	CASSQAGAVVGELFF
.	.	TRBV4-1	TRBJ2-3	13	TGCGCCAGCAGCCCTGACAGTGGGGATACGCAGTATTTT	CASSPDSGDTQYF
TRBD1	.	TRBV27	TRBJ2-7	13	TGTGCCAGCAGGGGGACAGGGAGGTACGAGCAGTACTTC	CASRGTGRYEQYF
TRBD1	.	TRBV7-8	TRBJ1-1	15	TGTGCCAGCAGTTTGGAACACCAGGGGGGCGCTGAAGCTTTCTTT	CASSLEHQGGAEAFF
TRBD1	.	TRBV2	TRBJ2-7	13	TGTGCCAGCAGAGGGACAGGGGCCTACGAGCAGTACTTC	CASRGTGAYEQYF
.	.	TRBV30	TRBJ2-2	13	TGTGCCTGGAGCCCCAGGGTTACCGGGGAGCTGTTTTTT	CAWSPRVTGELFF
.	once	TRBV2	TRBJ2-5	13	TGTGCCAGCAATCGGGAAGGCCAAGAGACCCAGTACTTC	CASNREGQETQYF
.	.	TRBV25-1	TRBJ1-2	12	TGTGCCAGCAGTTCCTCACGGTTGAGCTACACCTTC	CASSSSRLSYTF
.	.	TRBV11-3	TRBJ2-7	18	TGTGCCAGCAGCTTAGAACTAGGTCTGGCAGGGGTGACGGGGGAGCAGTACTTC	CASSLELGLAGVTGEQYF
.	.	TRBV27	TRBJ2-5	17	TGTGCCAGCAGTTTGTTGGGTGGTAGCCGAACCCAAGAGACCCAGTACTTC	CASSLLGGSRTQETQYF
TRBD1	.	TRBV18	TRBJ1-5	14	TGTGCCAGCTCACCGGGACAGGACAATCAGCCCCAGCATTTT	CASSPGQDNQPQHF
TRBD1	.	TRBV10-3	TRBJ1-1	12	TGTGCCACGGGACAGGACGGTTATGAAGCTTTCTTT	CATGQDGYEAFF
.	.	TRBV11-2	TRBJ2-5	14	TGTGCCAGCAGCTTCCACAGGGTGGGGGAGACCCAGTACTTC	CASSFHRVGETQYF
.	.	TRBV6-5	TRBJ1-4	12	TGTGCCAGCAGTCAGGGCCGCGAAAAACTGTTTTTT	CASSQGREKLFF
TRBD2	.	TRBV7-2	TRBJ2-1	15	TGTGCCAGCAGCCCCCCCTGGGGAGGGAATGAGGAGCAGTTCTTC	CASSPPWGGNEEQFF
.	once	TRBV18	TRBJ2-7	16	TGTGCCAGCTCCCCCAATAGTTGGCAGGGTGGTAACGAGCAGTACTTC	CASSPNSWQGGNEQYF
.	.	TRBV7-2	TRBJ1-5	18	TGTGCCAGCAGCTTATCCCTAAGCGGGCCGGGAAATCCTCAGCCCCAGCATTTT	CASSLSLSGPGNPQPQHF
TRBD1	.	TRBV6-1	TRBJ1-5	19	TGTGCCAGCAGTGAATTGCCCCGGGACAGGGGGGGACCCAATCAGCCCCAGCATTTT	CASSELPRDRGGPNQPQHF
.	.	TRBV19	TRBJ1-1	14	TGTGCCAGTAGCTCGGGTCGGAGGTCTACTGAAGCTTTCTTT	CASSSGRRSTEAFF